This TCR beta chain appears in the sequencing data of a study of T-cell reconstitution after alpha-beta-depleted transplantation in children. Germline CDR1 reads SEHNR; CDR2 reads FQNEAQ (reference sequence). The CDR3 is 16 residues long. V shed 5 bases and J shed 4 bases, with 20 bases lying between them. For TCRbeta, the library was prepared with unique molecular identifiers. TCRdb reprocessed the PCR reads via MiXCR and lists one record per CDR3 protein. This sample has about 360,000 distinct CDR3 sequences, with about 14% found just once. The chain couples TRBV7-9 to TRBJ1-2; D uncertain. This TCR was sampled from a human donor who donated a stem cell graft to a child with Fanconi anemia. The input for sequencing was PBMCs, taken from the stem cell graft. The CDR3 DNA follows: TGTGCCAGCAGCGAGAACGAACGAAAGGAAAGCTATGGCTACACCTTC. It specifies CASSENERKESYGYTF.